The 14 T cell receptor beta chains given below trace back to one sample, sequenced in a study of Tregs in tolerant kidney transplant recipients. The repertoire was sequenced with immunoSEQ multiplex PCR; TCRdb's copy has only in-frame clones and lacks some. The sample features tens of thousands of clones, with roughly 0.8% in its top ten. The specimen was CD4+ T cells from blood, collected before the transplant. The receptors here all came from a human donor who received a combined kidney and bone marrow transplant.

Note on this clone: The read falls 3 residues short of the CDR3 end, and the missing part is taken from the germline J gene. This chain uses TRBV5-1 with TRBJ1-2; D not certain. The V end was cut by 0 bases, the J end by 6 bases, with 9 bases between. This CDR3 has 13 residues. Per the germline V gene, CDR1 is SGHRS and CDR2 is YFSETQ. The sequenced part of the CDR3 DNA is TGCGCCAGCAGCTTGGAAGGGTACGATGGC. Amino acid sequence: CASSLEGYDG. The full-length CDR3 reads as CASSLEGYDGYTF.

Notes on this clone: The sequence runs out 3 residues before the end of the CDR3; the remainder is reconstructed from the germline J gene. The chain recombines TRBV11-3 with TRBJ2-1, with 8 bases identical to TRBD2. CDR3 length: 15 residues. V lost 6 bases and J lost 8; bases outside the gene matches: 12. Per the germline V gene, CDR1 is SGHNT and CDR2 is YENEEA. The CDR3 DNA, read in part, is TGTGCCAGCAGTCGTGGACTAGCTACCTTAGATGAG. The encoded protein is CASSRGLATLDE. The complete CDR3 reads CASSRGLATLDEQFF.

About this clone: The read terminates 3 residues before the CDR3 end, so the remaining end is supplied by the germline J gene. The chain is built from TRBV30 and TRBJ2-1, with TRBD1 identical over 9 bases. Germline V CDR1 and CDR2: GTSNPN, SVGIG (reference sequence). With 4 bases clipped from V and 2 bases from J, the junction kept 15 bases outside the gene matches. There are 18 residues in the CDR3. CDR3 in amino acids: CAWTPGDRVGLAYNEQFF. The part of the CDR3 DNA that was read is TGTGCCTGGACCCCAGGGGACAGGGTAGGATTAGCCTACAATGAG.

Regarding this clone: The CDR3 is cut off 3 residues early in the read; its end comes from the germline J gene. The chain combines TRBV5-1 with TRBJ2-2, with 10 nucleotides matching TRBD1. In germline, CDR1 is SGHRS, CDR2 YFSETQ. CDR3 length: 15 amino acids. Losses at the gene ends were 3 bases for V and 4 bases for J; bases not matched to a gene: 3. The part of the CDR3 DNA that was read is TGCGCCAGCAGCTCAGACAGGGGGCTCACCGGGGAG. It yields the protein CASSSDRGLTGE. From start to end, the CDR3 is CASSSDRGLTGELFF.

Comment on this clone: The DNA ends 3 residues before the CDR3 does, and the rest of the CDR3 is filled in from the germline J gene. This chain connects TRBV10-3 to TRBJ1-2; possible D gene TRBD1, 5 bases. V lost 7 bases and J 3 bases, leaving 15 bases between the germline ends. In germline, CDR1 is ENHRY, CDR2 SYGVKD. The CDR3 has 14 residues. The DNA read from the CDR3 is TGTGCCATCAACGAGGCGGGGGTGGACTATGGC. Amino acids: CAINEAGVDYG. The CDR3 in its entirety is CAINEAGVDYGYTF.

The CDR3 loop is CASSLFLPGTDTQYF. CDR3 DNA, as far as it was read: TGCGCCAGCAGCTTGTTTCTCCCAGGTACAGATACG. The rearrangement uses TRBV5-1 and TRBJ2-3; no definite D call. The CDR3 goes on 3 residues after the read ends, and that part is filled in from the germline J gene. The germline V gene encodes CDR1 SGHRS and CDR2 YFSETQ. V gave up 1 base and J gave up 3 bases, with 12 bases separating them. This CDR3 has 15 amino acids.

As for this clone: The missing CDR3 end, 3 residues past where the read stops, is filled in from the germline J gene. The gene calls are TRBV19 and TRBJ1-2; 8 bases are a match to TRBD1. The ends lost 8 bases at V and 0 bases at J; junction bases unmatched: 8. The germline CDR1 and CDR2 sequences are LNHDA and SQIVND (reference sequence). The CDR3 sequence is 15 residues long. CDR3 bases read: TGTGCCAGTGGACCTCGGACAGGGTCTAACTATGGC. Translated: CASGPRTGSNYG. The complete CDR3 protein is CASGPRTGSNYGYTF.

As concerns this clone: The read gets to within 3 residues of the CDR3 end, and the germline J gene fills in the rest. This chain links TRBV5-1 with TRBJ2-5; 12 positions agree with TRBD2. Germline trimming cut 3 bases from V and 5 bases from J; bases unmatched to any gene: 8. The CDR3 is 16 amino acids. Per the germline V gene, CDR1 is SGHRS and CDR2 is YFSETQ. The CDR3 bases that were read are TGCGCCAGCAGCTCCCTGACTAGCGGGAGAGTTGAGACC. It specifies CASSSLTSGRVET. The whole CDR3 protein reads CASSSLTSGRVETQYF.

In regard to this clone: The CDR3 goes on 3 residues after the read ends, and that part is filled in from the germline J gene. The genes are TRBV10-1 and TRBJ1-5; 7 nucleotides match TRBD1. The V gene's germline CDR1 is WNHNN and CDR2 SYGVQD (reference sequence). There are 16 residues in the CDR3. Unmatched junction bases numbered 17, after V lost 11 bases and J lost 4 bases. The chain's CDR3 is CAGPGTDYRGNQPQHF. Incomplete CDR3 DNA: TGCGCCGGACCCGGGACAGACTACCGGGGGAATCAGCCC.

As to this clone: Read coverage stops 3 residues before the CDR3 terminus; the germline J gene supplies the remainder. The chain carries TRBV20-1 and TRBJ2-2; 9 bases are a match to TRBD2. Trimming removed 0 bases from V and 1 base from J; junction bases left unmatched: 9. Germline lookup yields CDR1 DFQATT and CDR2 SNEGSKA (reference sequence). CDR3 length: 18 residues. The CDR3 sequence is CSARDRRTSVGNTGELFF. The sequenced part of the CDR3 DNA is TGCAGTGCTAGAGATCGGAGGACTAGCGTGGGGAACACCGGGGAG.

Concerning this clone itself: The CDR3 end is not reached by the read, which stops 3 residues before it; the germline J gene fills it in. This chain links TRBV5-4 with TRBJ1-2, with 10 positions matching TRBD1. V lost 4 bases to trimming and J lost 4 bases; unmatched junction nucleotides: 7. The CDR3 sequence is 15 residues long. Germline loops: CDR1 SGHNT, CDR2 YYREEE (reference sequence). The CDR3 is CASSRDRGGIYGYTF. The sequenced CDR3 bases are TGTGCCAGCAGCCGGGACAGGGGAGGCATCTATGGC.

CDR3 bases read: TGTGCCAGCAGTCCACCCTTCCAGCGTTATGGC. Protein sequence: CASSPPFQRYG. The whole CDR3 sequence reads CASSPPFQRYGYTF. The V call is TRBV6-2 or TRBV6-3, the J call TRBJ1-2; D gene ambiguous. The read is 3 residues too short to cover the CDR3 end, so that end is filled in from the germline J gene. The V and J ends lost 5 bases and 5 bases respectively, with 15 bases between them. The CDR3 consists of 14 residues. In germline, CDR1 is MNHEY, CDR2 SVGEGT.

Concerning this clone: The CDR3 is cut off 3 residues early in the read; its end comes from the germline J gene. The chain uses TRBV19 and TRBJ1-2, with a weak D call TRBD1 (6 bases). This CDR3 has 15 residues. Germline CDR1 and CDR2: LNHDA and SQIVND (reference sequence). V dropped 4 bases and J dropped 4 bases, with 16 bases sitting between them. The CDR3 region is CASSTPTGRLYGYTF. CDR3 DNA, as far as it was read: TGTGCCAGTAGTACCCCGACAGGTCGGCTCTATGGC.

With respect to this clone: The CDR3 end lies 3 residues beyond the end of the read and is filled in from the germline J gene. The rearrangement joins TRBV19 to TRBJ1-1; maybe TRBD1 (5 bases). CDR3 length equals 15 residues. V shed 4 bases and J shed 3 bases, with 15 bases lying between them. Germline V gene data show CDR1 as LNHDA and CDR2 as SQIVND (reference sequence). The part of the CDR3 DNA that was read is TGTGCCAGTAGTACCGATCTAAGAGGGGACACTGAA. Residues: CASSTDLRGDTE. The entire CDR3 sequence reads CASSTDLRGDTEAFF.